The rows below give T cell receptor beta chains drawn from one sample of a study of neoadjuvant anti-PD-1 for oral cavity cancer. The protocol was immunoSEQ multiplex PCR, while the TCRdb copy is restricted to in-frame clones and leaves out a portion. The repertoire includes approximately 12,000 clones, about 67% of them detected once, and around 7% sits in the top ten. The sequencing here drew on tumor tissue, taken before nivolumab (anti-PD-1) treatment. The receptors derive from a person aged 40 to 85 with oral cavity squamous cell carcinoma. The donor label of this sample is uncertain. The CDR3 runs from the conserved cysteine through the conserved F or W. D genes are given only for firm matches. Part of the rows lack a size; the others show once, few, many or a class for expanded clones.

>TRBV13|few|TRBJ2-3|-
CASSAARGLSTDTQYF
TGTGCCAGCAGCGCTGCCCGGGGGCTTAGCACAGATACGCAGTATTTT
>TRBV6-6|-|TRBJ1-6|-
CASSYSTGYNSPLHF
TGTGCCAGCAGTTACTCCACAGGATATAATTCACCCCTCCACTTT
>TRBV10-3|once|TRBJ1-5|-
CAISAGVGNQPQHF
TGTGCCATCAGTGCGGGAGTAGGCAATCAGCCCCAGCATTTT
>TRBV30|-|TRBJ1-2|TRBD1
CASETRGRDYGYTF
TGTGCCAGTGAAACCAGGGGGCGTGACTATGGCTACACCTTC
>TRBV29-1|-|TRBJ2-7|-
CSVGGVATEQYF
TGCAGCGTTGGGGGGGTTGCAACCGAGCAGTACTTC
>TRBV5-5|-|TRBJ2-5|TRBD1
CASSLAGQVGTQYF
TGTGCCAGCAGCTTGGCAGGACAGGTTGGGACCCAGTACTTC
>TRBV7-2|-|TRBJ2-4|TRBD2
CASSLGSSGGSNIQYF
TGTGCCAGCAGCTTAGGTAGTAGCGGGGGCTCTAACATTCAGTACTTC
>TRBV9|-|TRBJ1-3|-
CASSVGTGGNTIYF
TGTGCCAGCAGCGTAGGGACTGGAGGAAACACCATATATTTT
>TRBV20-1|once|TRBJ1-1|-
CSAPSGAEAFF
TGCAGTGCTCCTTCGGGGGCTGAAGCTTTCTTT
>TRBV4-1|few|TRBJ2-1|TRBD2
CASSQGQGGGGNEQFF
TGCGCCAGCAGCCAAGGCCAAGGCGGGGGGGGGAATGAGCAGTTCTTC
>TRBV14|few|TRBJ2-2|TRBD1
CASSHTGGVNTGELFF
TGTGCCAGCAGCCATACAGGGGGTGTGAACACCGGGGAGCTGTTTTTT
>TRBV10-3|-|TRBJ2-2|-
CAISETSGTGELFF
TGTGCCATCAGTGAGACATCAGGGACCGGGGAGCTGTTTTTT
>TRBV7-2|-|TRBJ2-3|-
CASSLGLDTQYF
TGTGCCAGCAGCTTGGGACTTGATACGCAGTATTTT
>TRBV11-2|-|TRBJ1-1|-
CASSLRPRTEAFF
TGTGCCAGCAGCTTAAGGCCTAGGACTGAAGCTTTCTTT
>TRBV7-7|-|TRBJ2-7|-
CASSSGGGYEQYF
TGTGCCAGCAGCTCCGGAGGAGGCTACGAGCAGTACTTC
>TRBV14|few|TRBJ2-1|-
CASRETVNNEQFF
TGTGCCAGCCGAGAGACGGTCAACAATGAGCAGTTCTTC
>TRBV20-1|-|TRBJ1-1|-
CSLADRYEAFF
TGCAGTCTCGCAGACCGTTATGAAGCTTTCTTT
>TRBV5-1|-|TRBJ2-3|-
CASSLGGSTDTQYF
TGCGCCAGCAGCTTGGGAGGGAGCACAGATACGCAGTATTTT
>TRBV11-2|-|TRBJ1-6|TRBD1
CASSLTAGQGVASPLHF
TGTGCCAGCAGCCTTACGGCCGGACAGGGCGTAGCCTCACCCCTCCACTTT
>TRBV27|-|TRBJ1-1|-
CASSLGGVDTEAFF
TGTGCCAGCAGTTTGGGCGGGGTTGACACTGAAGCTTTCTTT
>TRBV7-8|-|TRBJ2-1|TRBD2
CASSLQRTGGLYNEQFF
TGTGCCAGCAGCTTACAAAGGACGGGGGGGCTCTACAATGAGCAGTTCTTC
>TRBV6-5|-|TRBJ2-7|-
CASSEGPSVYEQYF
TGTGCCAGCAGTGAAGGGCCAAGCGTCTACGAGCAGTACTTC
>TRBV18|-|TRBJ2-2|-
CASSPGGTGELFF
TGTGCCAGCTCACCTGGAGGCACCGGGGAGCTGTTTTTT
>TRBV6-5|once|TRBJ1-3|-
CASSYTPGGNTIYF
TGTGCCAGCAGTTACACCCCTGGAGGAAACACCATATATTTT
>TRBV7-2|-|TRBJ2-3|-
CASSPVSYTDTQYF
TGTGCCAGCAGCCCCGTCTCGTACACAGATACGCAGTATTTT
>TRBV5-4|-|TRBJ1-2|TRBD1
CASSLRGDSYGYTF
TGTGCCAGCAGCTTGAGGGGGGACAGCTATGGCTACACCTTC
>TRBV5-1|-|TRBJ2-7|TRBD1
CASSLPGQGPSEQYF
TGCGCCAGCAGTCTTCCGGGACAGGGGCCCAGCGAGCAGTACTTC
>TRBV6-1|few|TRBJ1-1|TRBD1
CASSAGQMADAFF
TGTGCCAGCAGTGCGGGACAGATGGCTGACGCTTTCTTT
>TRBV5-1|-|TRBJ2-5|-
CASSFGGERETQYF
TGCGCCAGCAGCTTCGGGGGAGAGAGGGAGACCCAGTACTTC
>TRBV27|once|TRBJ1-1|TRBD1
CATLGQPATEAFF
TGTGCCACCCTGGGACAGCCAGCCACTGAAGCTTTCTTT
>TRBV7-2|few|TRBJ1-2|TRBD1
CASSPNQGAGYGYTF
TGTGCCAGCAGCCCCAACCAGGGGGCTGGCTATGGCTACACCTTC
>TRBV6-1|-|TRBJ1-4|-
CASSVAGFDEKLFF
TGTGCCAGCAGTGTCGCGGGTTTTGATGAAAAACTGTTTTTT
>TRBV6-6|few|TRBJ1-5|-
CASSYSTAGQHF
TGTGCCAGCAGTTACAGTACAGCAGGGCAGCATTTT
>TRBV11-2|-|TRBJ2-7|TRBD2
CASSLAGLAGLEQYF
TGTGCCAGCAGCTTAGCCGGACTAGCGGGACTCGAGCAGTACTTC
>TRBV28|-|TRBJ1-2|-
CASSLTGANYGYTF
TGTGCCAGCAGTTTAACGGGAGCGAACTATGGCTACACCTTC
>TRBV13|-|TRBJ2-2|TRBD1
CASSPPSGQGPGELFF
TGTGCCAGCAGCCCCCCCTCGGGACAGGGACCCGGGGAGCTGTTTTTT
>TRBV18|-|TRBJ2-1|TRBD2
CASFVGLAGGQDEQFF
TGTGCCAGCTTCGTTGGACTAGCGGGGGGGCAAGATGAGCAGTTCTTC
>TRBV5-1|-|TRBJ1-2|-
CASTVTGLGGYTF
TGCGCCAGCACGGTAACGGGGCTTGGTGGCTACACCTTC
>TRBV19|-|TRBJ1-6|-
CASGGGFNSPLHF
TGTGCCAGTGGAGGGGGTTTTAATTCACCCCTCCACTTT
>TRBV6-1|-|TRBJ1-1|-
CASVGGTEAFF
TGTGCCAGCGTGGGGGGCACTGAAGCTTTCTTT
>TRBV6-6|-|TRBJ2-7|-
CASSQGEVYEQYF
TGTGCCAGCAGTCAAGGGGAGGTTTACGAGCAGTACTTC
>TRBV6-1|-|TRBJ1-5|TRBD1
CASRSTGGQPQHF
TGTGCCAGCAGGTCGACAGGGGGGCAGCCCCAGCATTTT
>TRBV5-4|-|TRBJ2-7|-
CASSLGSGYEQYF
TGTGCCAGCAGCCTGGGTAGCGGTTACGAGCAGTACTTC